One and the same sample provided the 5 T cell receptor beta chains below, sequenced in a study of blood T cell repertoires in COVID-19. Sequencing used immunoSEQ multiplex PCR; TCRdb keeps in-frame clones, though not all of them. The sample includes around 100,000 clones, about 89% seen only once; the top ten take about 1.8%. Material for sequencing was peripheral blood. These TCRs come from a human donor with active COVID-19. The donor label of this sample is uncertain.

V gene TRBV19 combines with J gene TRBJ2-1; D gene unclear. V was shortened by 3 bases and J by 8 bases, with 11 bases between the two germline ends. Germline V gene sequence: CDR1 LNHDA, CDR2 SQIVND (reference sequence). This CDR3 is 13 amino acids long. CDR3 bases: TGTGCCAGTAGTATTCCTCCGTCCCATGAGCAGTTCTTC. Amino acid sequence: CASSIPPSHEQFF.

J is TRBJ2-1 and V is TRBV19, with D possibly being TRBD1 (5 bases). CDR3 length: 15 amino acids. CDR1 is LNHDA, CDR2 SQIVND, per germline (reference sequence). Trimming stripped 2 bases from V and 4 bases from J, with 12 bases between. The CDR3 region is CASSIPPTGYNEQFF. CDR3 in DNA: TGTGCCAGTAGTATACCGCCCACAGGATACAATGAGCAGTTCTTC.

This clone has a single count. V and J are TRBV7-9 and TRBJ1-4; weak D call: TRBD1 (5 bases). Germline CDR1 SEHNR, CDR2 FQNEAQ (reference sequence). Trimming shortened V by 3 bases and J by 0 bases, and 5 bases separated the two germline ends. The CDR3 is 14 residues long. The CDR3 loop reads CASSLTATNEKLFF. In nucleotides, the CDR3 is TGTGCCAGCAGCTTGACAGCAACTAATGAAAAACTGTTTTTT.

This clone was detected only once. The rearrangement uses TRBV18 and TRBJ2-4; 10 nucleotides align to TRBD1. V trimming: 3 bases; J trimming: 8 bases; junction bases outside the gene matches: 10. Looked up from germline, CDR1 is KGHSH and CDR2 is LQKENI. The CDR3 sequence is 16 residues long. The CDR3 DNA sequence: TGTGCCAGCTCACCGCCGGACAGGGGGAAAAAGGACATTCAGTACTTC. This sequence encodes CASSPPDRGKKDIQYF.

The chain joins TRBV19 to TRBJ1-5; 11 bases match TRBD1. The ends lost 8 bases at V and 3 bases at J; junction bases unmatched: 9. Germline CDR1 is LNHDA and CDR2 is SQIVND (reference sequence). The CDR3 length is 16 residues. CDR3 amino acids: CASRRWGQGDNQPQHF. The CDR3 region has the DNA TGTGCCAGTCGACGGTGGGGACAGGGGGACAATCAGCCCCAGCATTTT.